These T cell receptor beta chains were read from a single sample in a study of T cell changes during pregnancy in multiple sclerosis. Here immunoSEQ multiplex PCR was the method, and the copy in TCRdb shows in-frame clones only, minus some. The table shows 70,000 to 85,000 clones, with 90% to 95% occurring only once. The starting material was peripheral blood, obtained before pregnancy. All receptors come from a female donor with multiple sclerosis, enrolled in a pregnancy study. Both conserved end residues are part of each CDR3. Fields, in order: CDR3 DNA, CDR3 protein, J gene, D gene, clone size, V gene. D genes are given only for firm matches. Clone size is given for some rows only: seen once, a few or many times, or a class if the clone is expanded.

TGTGCCAGCAGCCTAGGAGGGCCTAAATCGTCCTACGAGCAGTACTTC CASSLGGPKSSYEQYF TRBJ2-7 NA NA TRBV7-8
TGTGCCAGCAGTGAGATTAGACAGTCCGGCACTGAAGCTTTCTTT CASSEIRQSGTEAFF TRBJ1-1 NA once TRBV2
TGTGCCAGCAGTTGGGGGACTAGCGATTACGAGCAGTACTTC CASSWGTSDYEQYF TRBJ2-7 TRBD2 NA TRBV6-6
TGTGCCAGCAGCGGAGGAAAAGGTACTAGGGTTGCCTACGAGCAGTACTTC CASSGGKGTRVAYEQYF TRBJ2-7 NA NA TRBV7-9
TGCGCCAGCAGTGAGGTACCAGGGAACATTCAGTACTTC CASSEVPGNIQYF TRBJ2-4 NA NA TRBV10-2
TGTGCCAGCAGCCCTGCCCAGGAATCTTATAGCAATCAGCCCCAGCATTTT CASSPAQESYSNQPQHF TRBJ1-5 NA NA TRBV21-1
TGTGCCAGTAGTGTCACAGGGGGAGGTGCCAACGTCCTGACTTTC CASSVTGGGANVLTF TRBJ2-6 TRBD1 once TRBV19
TGTGCCAGCAGCCTCAGGTTAGATAGCAATCAGCCCCAGCATTTT CASSLRLDSNQPQHF TRBJ1-5 NA NA TRBV28
TGTGCCAGCAGTGTATTGACAGGGCGTACTGAAGCTTTCTTT CASSVLTGRTEAFF TRBJ1-1 TRBD1 NA TRBV27
TGTGCCAGCAGTGAATTTCCGGGACAGGGGGCGTACGAGCAGTACTTC CASSEFPGQGAYEQYF TRBJ2-7 TRBD1 once TRBV6-1
TGTGCCGCCCGAGTCGAGACAGGCACCTACGAGCAGTACTTC CAARVETGTYEQYF TRBJ2-7 NA NA TRBV10-3
TGCGCCAGCAGCTTGGCTCCGGGACAGAGCTCCTACGAGCAGTACTTC CASSLAPGQSSYEQYF TRBJ2-7 TRBD1 once TRBV5-1
TGTGCCAGCAGTTTATTCACCGGGACTAGCGGACCAGATACGCAGTATTTT CASSLFTGTSGPDTQYF TRBJ2-3 TRBD2 NA TRBV27
TGCAGTGCTAGGAGGGTCGTCTACACCTTC CSARRVVYTF TRBJ1-2 NA NA TRBV20-1
TGTGCCAGCTCACCTCTACAGGGAGCCTACAATGAGCAGTTCTTC CASSPLQGAYNEQFF TRBJ2-1 NA NA TRBV18
TGTGCCAGCAGTGCGGGACAGGCATTGCATACCGTCGAAGCTTTCTTT CASSAGQALHTVEAFF TRBJ1-1 TRBD1 NA TRBV6-1
TGCGCCAGCAGCTTGGTCCCCGCGGAAGGCAAGAAGGGGACCTACAATGAGCAGTTCTTC CASSLVPAEGKKGTYNEQFF TRBJ2-1 NA NA TRBV5-1
TGTGCCAGCAGCTTTGGGGCCCTCTCCTACAATGAGCAGTTCTTC CASSFGALSYNEQFF TRBJ2-1 NA NA TRBV7-3
TGTGCCAGCAGCGTAGGTCAGGGGAACAATGAGCAGTTCTTC CASSVGQGNNEQFF TRBJ2-1 NA NA TRBV9
TGTGCCAGCAGCTTAAGCGTACGGGGCTCTGGGGCCAACGTCCTGACTTTC CASSLSVRGSGANVLTF TRBJ2-6 NA NA TRBV7-6
TGTGCCACCAGCAGGCTAGCGGGAGGCCTCCCTCACGAGCAGTACTTC CATSRLAGGLPHEQYF TRBJ2-7 TRBD2 NA TRBV15
TGCGCCAGCAGCCTCCGGGTACTAGCGGGAGGGCCGGTCTCGGACGAGCAGTACTTC CASSLRVLAGGPVSDEQYF TRBJ2-7 TRBD2 NA TRBV5-1
TGTGCCAGCAGCCCCGGGGGACAGAGCTATGGCTACACCTTC CASSPGGQSYGYTF TRBJ1-2 TRBD1 NA TRBV27
TGTGCCAGCACCTCCTGGGGCAGGAGGGGCTCTGGGGCCAACGTCCTGACTTTC CASTSWGRRGSGANVLTF TRBJ2-6 NA NA TRBV5-6
TGCGCCAGCAGCCAAGCCTCGGGGAGCGGGAGTGGAGGGTACGAGCAGTACTTC CASSQASGSGSGGYEQYF TRBJ2-7 TRBD2 NA TRBV4-3
TGTGCCAGCAGCCAAGTTCGAGGTGGCTACACCTTC CASSQVRGGYTF TRBJ1-2 NA NA TRBV14
TGTGCCAGCAGCTTTCAAGGGGGAAACACTGAAGCTTTCTTT CASSFQGGNTEAFF TRBJ1-1 NA NA TRBV5-5
TGCAGCGTTGATGGGGTTGGCAGGGGGAGGAATGAGCAGTTCTTC CSVDGVGRGRNEQFF TRBJ2-1 NA NA TRBV29-1